Each of the 24 T cell receptor beta chains below was sequenced from the same sample in a study of T-cell reconstitution after alpha-beta-depleted transplantation in children. A TCRbeta library incorporating unique molecular identifiers was prepared. TCRdb re-derived calls from the PCR reads in MiXCR, one entry per CDR3 protein. The table has some 600,000 distinct CDR3 sequences, around 13% seen once. The sequenced sample was PBMCs, mostly from graft donor cells, obtained 360 days after TCRalphabeta/CD19-depleted stem cell transplant. The source of these receptors is a male patient aged 10-17 years who had a stem cell transplant for acute myeloid leukemia, so the T cells may come from the graft donor.

The chain recombines TRBV5-1 with TRBJ2-3; 8 positions match TRBD2. Unmatched junction bases numbered 4, after V lost 2 bases and J lost 2 bases. CDR1 is SGHRS and CDR2 is YFSETQ in the germline V gene. CDR3 size: 15 residues. CDR3 sequence: CASSLLAVTTDTQYF. The CDR3 nucleotides are TGCGCCAGCAGCTTACTAGCGGTCACCACAGATACGCAGTATTTT.

This chain connects TRBV6-2 or TRBV6-3 to TRBJ2-1; D might be TRBD1 (6 bases). Germline V gene data show CDR1 as MNHEY and CDR2 as SVGEGT. CDR3 length: 15 residues. With 0 bases removed from V and 0 bases from J, the gap between germline ends came to 6 bases. The CDR3 protein is CASSYSDSSYNEQFF. The DNA for the CDR3 is TGTGCCAGCAGTTACTCGGACAGCTCCTACAATGAGCAGTTCTTC.

This clonotype has more than one count but fewer than ten. This chain uses TRBV14 with TRBJ1-1; D not resolved. This CDR3 spans 14 amino acids. The germline CDR1 and CDR2 sequences are SGHDN and FVKESK. Deletions cut 0 bases from V and 2 bases from J, with 7 bases between. The CDR3 nucleotides are TGTGCCAGCAGCCAAGAAATATCAAACACTGAAGCTTTCTTT. Protein product: CASSQEISNTEAFF.

This clonotype occurred once. J is TRBJ1-5 and V is TRBV20-1, with 7 bases aligning to TRBD1. Per germline, CDR1 DFQATT and CDR2 SNEGSKA (reference sequence). Trimming at V came to 3 bases and at J to 4 bases, leaving 9 bases not matched to a gene. The CDR3 is 15 amino acids. The CDR3 sequence is CSASRQQGMNQPQHF. The CDR3 nucleotides are TGCAGTGCTAGTAGACAACAGGGGATGAATCAGCCCCAGCATTTT.

This clonotype was seen more than once but under ten times. The gene calls are TRBV7-9 and TRBJ2-5; the D is unclear. V was shortened by 7 bases and J by 8 bases, with 14 bases between the two germline ends. This CDR3 spans 12 amino acids. Looked up from germline, CDR1 is SEHNR and CDR2 is FQNEAQ (reference sequence). The CDR3 region has the DNA TGTGCCAGCACGGCTGGCAGGCTAACCCAGTACTTC. Its protein product is CASTAGRLTQYF.

About this clonotype: A much larger clone sits a single nucleotide away, making a read error possible. The chain is built from TRBV29-1 and TRBJ2-1; possibly TRBD1 for D (5 bases). Germline-derived CDR1 and CDR2 are SQVTM and ANQGSEA. This CDR3 has 14 residues. Trimming shortened V by 7 bases and J by 4 bases, and 17 bases separated the two germline ends. CDR3 amino acids: CSADAGRLYNEQFF. CDR3 DNA: TGCAGCGCTGATGCAGGGCGATTATACAATGAGCAGTTCTTC.

There are many counts of this clonotype. The CDR3 here is CASSPRLAFDTGELFF. CDR3 nucleotides: TGTGCCAGCAGTCCCCGACTAGCCTTTGACACCGGGGAGCTGTTTTTT. The V and J genes are TRBV28 and TRBJ2-2; 7 bases are shared with TRBD2. V lost 5 bases and J lost 3; bases outside the gene matches: 9. The CDR3 runs to 16 residues. Germline CDR1 reads MDHEN; CDR2 reads SYDVKM.

This clonotype appeared a few times. The chain couples TRBV20-1 to TRBJ2-7; a weak D match, TRBD1 (5 bases). Trimming shortened V by 0 bases and J by 2 bases, and 11 bases separated the two germline ends. CDR1 is DFQATT and CDR2 is SNEGSKA in the germline V gene (reference sequence). This CDR3 region has 14 residues. As DNA, the CDR3 is TGCAGTGCTAGAGATCTTGACAGACCCTACGAGCAGTACTTC. Protein sequence: CSARDLDRPYEQYF.

This clonotype was detected many times. This chain connects TRBV6-1 to TRBJ2-2; 9 nucleotides align to TRBD2. This CDR3 is 15 amino acids long. CDR1 and CDR2 from the germline V gene are MNHNS and SASEGT. V trimming: 6 bases; J trimming: 5 bases; junction bases outside the gene matches: 7. CDR3 sequence (DNA): TGTGCCAGCAGCTCCCTAGCGGGACGGACCGGGGAGCTGTTTTTT. Amino acid sequence: CASSSLAGRTGELFF.

This chain's CDR3 is CASSWTVSTNEKLFF. The CDR3 coding sequence is TGTGCCAGTAGTTGGACAGTTTCAACTAATGAAAAACTGTTTTTT. The gene calls are TRBV19 and TRBJ1-4; D perhaps matches TRBD1 (6 bases). This CDR3 region has 15 residues. Per the germline V gene, CDR1 is LNHDA and CDR2 is SQIVND (reference sequence). The V and J ends lost 5 bases and 0 bases respectively, with 10 bases between them.

This clonotype was seen ten or more times. DNA of the CDR3: TGTGCCAGCAGTTTTCCCATCCTAGAGACCCAGTACTTC. Amino acid sequence: CASSFPILETQYF. The chain employs TRBV28 and TRBJ2-5; D gene unclear. The CDR3 sequence is 13 residues long. Looked up from germline, CDR1 is MDHEN and CDR2 is SYDVKM. Trimming took 3 bases from V and 4 from J, leaving 9 bases between them.

This clonotype was recorded a few times. The chain joins TRBV9 to TRBJ2-2; D is uncertain. The CDR3 loop spans 14 amino acids. V lost 0 bases to trimming and J lost 7 bases, with 10 bases between them. Germline values: CDR1 SGDLS, CDR2 YYNGEE. Written as DNA, the CDR3 is TGTGCCAGCAGCGTAGGGTCCACCAGCGGGGAGCTGTTTTTT. It translates to CASSVGSTSGELFF.

This clonotype was counted at least ten times. This sequence joins TRBV28 and TRBJ2-3; D unclear. CDR3 size: 14 residues. Germline loops: CDR1 MDHEN, CDR2 SYDVKM. The V gene lost 6 bases and the J gene lost 3 bases, with 13 bases spanning the gap. Here the CDR3 DNA reads TGTGCCAGCAGCCTACATCCCCAAACAGATACGCAGTATTTT. Translating it yields CASSLHPQTDTQYF.

This clonotype came up a few times. The V call is TRBV5-1, the J call TRBJ1-5; D unclear. The length of the CDR3 is 14 residues. V dropped 4 bases and J dropped 5 bases, with 13 bases sitting between them. The germline CDR1 and CDR2 sequences are SGHRS and YFSETQ. The CDR3 sequence is CASSQDGLDQPQHF. The CDR3 bases are TGCGCCAGCAGCCAAGACGGGTTAGATCAGCCCCAGCATTTT.

This clonotype was observed a few times. The J gene is TRBJ2-3, the V gene TRBV24-1, with D tentatively TRBD2 (7 bases). The CDR3 contains 15 residues. V dropped 1 base and J dropped 8 bases, with 15 bases sitting between them. CDR1 KGHDR and CDR2 SFDVKD come from the germline V gene. The CDR3 coding sequence is TGTGCCACCAGTGATTTAGGGGGAGGGCAGGGTACGCAGTATTTT. Protein sequence: CATSDLGGGQGTQYF.

This rearrangement joins TRBV7-3 to TRBJ2-1; TRBD2 matches 7 bases. Germline CDR1 and CDR2: SGHTA and FQGTGA. V lost 5 bases, J lost 9 bases, and 13 bases stayed unmatched. CDR3 length: 15 amino acids. The CDR3 sequence: CASSQLGGGPTEQFF. CDR3 coding DNA: TGTGCCAGCAGCCAACTTGGGGGAGGGCCTACTGAGCAGTTCTTC.

Comments on this clonotype: A much larger clone differs from this one at a single base, so this may be a read error. This rearrangement joins TRBV29-1 to TRBJ2-5, with unresolved D. The CDR3 length is 12 residues. V lost 7 bases and J 6 bases, leaving 15 bases between the germline ends. Germline-derived CDR1 and CDR2 are SQVTM and ANQGSEA. The CDR3, as DNA: TGCAGCGCCCTGCTCCCTGGCAAGACCCAGTACTTC. The encoded protein is CSALLPGKTQYF.

The chain joins TRBV3-1 to TRBJ1-3; D is uncertain. Trimming removed 4 bases at V and 0 bases at J, with 10 bases between. The CDR3 totals 15 residues. Looked up from germline, CDR1 is LGHDT and CDR2 is YNNKEL (reference sequence). Written as DNA, the CDR3 is TGTGCCAGCAGCCTCGGGGTCTCCTCTGGAAACACCATATATTTT. Its translation: CASSLGVSSGNTIYF. The variable domain in full, completed from reference TRBV3-1 and TRBJ1-3, reads DTAVSQTPKYLVTQMGNDKSIKCEQNLGHDTMYWYKQDSKKFLKIMFSYNNKELIINETVPNRFSPKSPDKAHLNLHINSLELGDSAVYFCASSLGVSSGNTIYFGEGSWLTVV.

This clonotype was detected many times. The V call is TRBV27, the J call TRBJ2-5; D remains unclear. The germline CDR1 and CDR2 sequences are MNHEY and SMNVEV (reference sequence). This CDR3 has 16 amino acids. With 1 base removed from V and 2 bases from J, the gap between germline ends came to 14 bases. CDR3 nucleotides: TGTGCCAGCAGTTTATTCCCCCGAGCAGAACAAGAGACCCAGTACTTC. Translated, it gives CASSLFPRAEQETQYF.

The table lists this clonotype with a few counts. The rearrangement joins TRBV7-2 to TRBJ2-2; 10 bases align to TRBD2. The J segment lost 4 bases and the V segment lost 4 bases, leaving 3 bases of the junction unmatched. The CDR3 extends over 15 amino acids. Germline CDR1 and CDR2: SGHTA and FQGNSA. The CDR3 DNA reads as TGTGCCAGCAGCTCCCTAGCGGGAGCCACCGGGGAGCTGTTTTTT. This encodes CASSSLAGATGELFF.

The table lists this clonotype with a few counts. The rearrangement uses TRBV24-1 and TRBJ2-1, with 13 bases identical to TRBD2. The junction had 8 bases not matched to a gene; V was cut back by 3 bases and J by 4 bases. CDR1 and CDR2 (germline): KGHDR, SFDVKD. There are 18 residues in the CDR3. The CDR3 DNA follows: TGTGCCACCAGTGATAGCAAAACGGGACTAGCGGGATACAATGAGCAGTTCTTC. It translates to CATSDSKTGLAGYNEQFF.

This clonotype was counted only a few times. The V and J genes are TRBV27 and TRBJ2-5; tentative D call: TRBD2 (6 bases). V lost 3 bases and J lost 0, with 11 bases in between. The CDR3 loop spans 15 amino acids. The germline CDR1 and CDR2 sequences are MNHEY and SMNVEV (reference sequence). CDR3: CASSFDGGYQETQYF. Here the CDR3 DNA reads TGTGCCAGCAGTTTCGACGGAGGGTACCAAGAGACCCAGTACTTC.

Comment on this clonotype: A much larger clone differs from this one at a single base, so this may be a read error. The chain uses TRBV29-1 and TRBJ2-7; 7 bases match TRBD1. From germline, CDR1 is SQVTM and CDR2 ANQGSEA. The CDR3 has 15 amino acids. As DNA, the CDR3 is TGCGGCGTTGAAGAACGACAGGGAACCCTCTACGAGCAGTACTTC. It is translated as CGVEERQGTLYEQYF.

The rearrangement joins TRBV20-1 to TRBJ2-2, with D possibly being TRBD2 (6 bases). Trimming took 1 base from V and 6 from J, leaving 9 bases between them. The germline V gene encodes CDR1 DFQATT and CDR2 SNEGSKA (reference sequence). This CDR3 comprises 13 residues. The DNA of the CDR3 is TGCAGTGCTAGAGGACTAGGGCCCGGGGAGCTGTTTTTT. As protein: CSARGLGPGELFF.